Listed here is a single T cell receptor beta chain. This record comes from a study of control samples from healthy donors and cancer patients. Germline V CDR1 and CDR2: LGHDT, YNNKEL (reference sequence). J lost 3 bases, V lost 1 base, and 1 base had no gene match. The CDR3 is made up of 15 amino acids. Profiling relied on immunoSEQ multiplex PCR, and the TCRdb table lists in-frame clones only, not all of them. The sample contains some 23,000 clones, approximately 85% of which appear only once. This clonotype was sampled from a man in his sixties with head and neck cancer. V is TRBV3-1 (or the pseudogene TRBV3-2) and J is TRBJ1-3; the match to TRBD1 covers 9 bases. The sequenced sample consisted of PBMCs. This chain's CDR3 is CASSQGDRVGNTIYF. In nucleotides, the CDR3 is TGTGCCAGCAGCCAAGGGGACAGGGTTGGAAACACCATATATTTT.